Reported below is one TCR beta chain. This CDR3 has 13 residues. V was clipped by 0 bases and J by 2 bases, with 6 bases between them. Germline lookup yields CDR1 SGHRS and CDR2 YFSETQ. Stated treatment: randomized to nivolumab then ipilimumab (arm A) or the reverse (arm B). Patients had received no earlier DNA-damaging chemotherapy. Sorted cells were live CD3+CD8+, lacking CD19 and CD56, from PBMCs. This table comes from immunoSEQ multiplex PCR, and its TCRdb copy is limited to in-frame clones, with some not included. The sample has tens of thousands of clones, approximately 84% seen once. This specimen belongs to a study of sequential checkpoint blockade in melanoma.

This chain joins TRBV5-1 and TRBJ2-7; D is possibly TRBD2 (5 bases). Sequencing was performed on CD8+ T cells sorted from blood (inferred from file names), taken from a patient given nivolumab and ipilimumab in sequence. This TCR derives from a human donor with melanoma. The DNA for the CDR3 is TGCGCCAGCAGCTTGGGAGGGACCTACGAGCAGTACTTC. Translated: CASSLGGTYEQYF.